These 5 T cell receptor beta chains came from one sample sequenced in a study of CD4 T cells in relation to SARS-CoV-2 and coronaviruses. Their antigens are not known. Sequenced by immunoSEQ multiplex PCR; TCRdb stores in-frame clones only, minus some. This table has about 36,000 clones, roughly 80% appearing once. Material: naive CD4+ T cells from PBMCs, cultured in vitro. Subset denoted: naive CD4+ T cells isolated by negative enrichment. The receptors derive from an adult with COVID-19.

The chain is built from TRBV10-3 and TRBJ2-7; 7 positions agree with TRBD1. The germline V gene has CDR1 ENHRY and CDR2 SYGVKD. There are 14 residues in the CDR3. The V and J ends lost 2 bases and 3 bases, in that order; junction bases with no gene match: 4. The CDR3 region has the DNA TGTGCCATCAGTGAGCTACAGGGGTTCTACGAGCAGTACTTC. Translation gives CAISELQGFYEQYF.

The chain recombines TRBV30 with TRBJ2-1, with D unclear. V lost 2 bases and J 7 bases, leaving 6 bases between the germline ends. Germline V lookup: CDR1 GTSNPN, CDR2 SVGIG (reference sequence). This CDR3 is built from 11 residues. The CDR3 spells CAWSLENEQFF. CDR3 DNA: TGTGCCTGGAGTTTGGAGAATGAGCAGTTCTTC. Full variable domain (missing parts from reference TRBV30 and TRBJ2-1): SQTIHQWPATLVQPVGSPLSLECTVEGTSNPNLYWYRQAAGRGLQLLFYSVGIGQISSEVPQNLSASRPQDRQFILSSKKLLLSDSGFYLCAWSLENEQFFGPGTRLTVL.

This chain connects TRBV7-3 to TRBJ2-2; D remains ambiguous. The CDR3 runs to 15 residues. Looked up from germline, CDR1 is SGHTA and CDR2 is FQGTGA. V lost 1 base to trimming and J lost 3 bases, with 9 bases between them. DNA of the CDR3: TGTGCCAGCAGCTTAAACGGCAGATACACCGGGGAGCTGTTTTTT. It translates to CASSLNGRYTGELFF.

The chain combines TRBV28 with TRBJ1-6; 9 bases are shared with TRBD1. In germline, CDR1 is MDHEN, CDR2 SYDVKM. With 6 bases clipped from V and 9 bases from J, the junction kept 9 bases outside the gene matches. The CDR3 is made up of 15 amino acids. Here the CDR3 DNA reads TGTGCCAGCAGCCGACACAGGGGGCTCACTTCACCCCTCCACTTT. This gives the protein CASSRHRGLTSPLHF.

In its sample, this clone was seen a few times. CDR3 nucleotides: TGTGCCAGCAGCCAAGTCGGTAACTCAGCAGTGAACATTCAGTACTTC. Translated: CASSQVGNSAVNIQYF. This sequence joins TRBV3-1 (or the pseudogene TRBV3-2) and TRBJ2-4; no definite D call. The germline V gene encodes CDR1 LGHDT and CDR2 YNNKEL (reference sequence). V was cut by 1 base and J by 7 bases, with 17 bases left in between. There are 16 residues in the CDR3.